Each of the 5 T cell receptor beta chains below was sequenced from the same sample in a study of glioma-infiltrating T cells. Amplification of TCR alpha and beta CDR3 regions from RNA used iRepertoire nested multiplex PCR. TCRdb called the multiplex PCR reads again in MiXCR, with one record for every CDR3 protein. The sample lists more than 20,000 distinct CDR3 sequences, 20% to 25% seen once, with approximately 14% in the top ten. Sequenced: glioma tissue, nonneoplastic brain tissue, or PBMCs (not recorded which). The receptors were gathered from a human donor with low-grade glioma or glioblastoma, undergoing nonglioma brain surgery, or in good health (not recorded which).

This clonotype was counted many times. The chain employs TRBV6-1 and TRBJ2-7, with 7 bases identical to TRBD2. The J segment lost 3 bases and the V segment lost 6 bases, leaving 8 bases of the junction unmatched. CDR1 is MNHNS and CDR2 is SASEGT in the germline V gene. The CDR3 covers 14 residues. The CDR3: CASSPGGSNYEQYF. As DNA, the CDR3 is TGTGCCAGCAGCCCCGGGGGGAGCAACTACGAGCAGTACTTC.

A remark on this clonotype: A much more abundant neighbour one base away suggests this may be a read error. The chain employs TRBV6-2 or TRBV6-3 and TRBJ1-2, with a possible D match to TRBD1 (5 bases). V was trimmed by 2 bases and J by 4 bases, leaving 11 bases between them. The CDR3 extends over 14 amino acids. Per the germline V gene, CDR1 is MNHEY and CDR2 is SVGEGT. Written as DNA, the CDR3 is TGTGCCAGCAGTTACCGACAGTGTATCTATGGCTACACCTTC. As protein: CASSYRQCIYGYTF.

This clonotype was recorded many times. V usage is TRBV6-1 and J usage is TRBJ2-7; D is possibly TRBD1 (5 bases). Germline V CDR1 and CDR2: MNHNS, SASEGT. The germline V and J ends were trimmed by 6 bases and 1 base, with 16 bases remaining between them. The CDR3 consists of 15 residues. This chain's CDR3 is CASSKGPTDSYEQYF. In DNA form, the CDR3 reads TGTGCCAGCAGCAAGGGTCCGACAGATTCCTACGAGCAGTACTTC.

The CDR3 loop reads CASSFQQRSYNEQFF. The CDR3 DNA reads as TGTGCCAGCAGCTTTCAGCAGCGCTCCTACAATGAGCAGTTCTTC. The gene calls are TRBV7-3 and TRBJ2-1; D is undetermined. The germline V gene has CDR1 SGHTA and CDR2 FQGTGA. Trimming stripped 3 bases from V and 0 bases from J, with 9 bases between. The CDR3 has 15 residues. Complete variable domain (other parts from reference TRBV7-3 and TRBJ2-1): GAGVSQTPSNKVTEKGKYVELRCDPISGHTALYWYRQSLGQGPEFLIYFQGTGAADDSGLPNDRFFAVRPEGSVSTLKIQRTERGDSAVYLCASSFQQRSYNEQFFGPGTRLTVL.

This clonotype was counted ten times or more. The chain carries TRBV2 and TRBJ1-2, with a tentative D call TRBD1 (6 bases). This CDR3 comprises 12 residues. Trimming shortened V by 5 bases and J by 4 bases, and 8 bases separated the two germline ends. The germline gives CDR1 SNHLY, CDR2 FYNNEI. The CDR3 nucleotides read TGTGCCAGCAGTCAGACAGGCTATGGCTACACCTTC. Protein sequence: CASSQTGYGYTF.